A single sample is the source of the 12 T cell receptor beta chains below, sequenced in a study of kidney transplant recipient with SARS-CoV-2 infection. TCRdb fed the reads into MiXCR, producing one record per CDR3 protein. The data show about 240,000 distinct CDR3 sequences, with 29% seen just once and roughly 7% held by the top ten. The input for sequencing was a blood sample, taken at baseline and on roughly day 110 from a kidney transplant recipient. The receptors shown here come from a young adult male patient who had COVID-19 and was a kidney transplant recipient. Some T cells may arise from the graft donor.

This clonotype was seen ten or more times. The genes are TRBV27 and TRBJ2-5; TRBD2 agrees at 7 bases. The length of the CDR3 is 14 residues. From germline, CDR1 is MNHEY and CDR2 SMNVEV (reference sequence). Trimming took 0 bases from V and 5 from J; bases not matched to a gene: 3. The CDR3 loop is CASSLSMREETQYF. In DNA form, the CDR3 reads TGTGCCAGCAGTTTATCAATGCGGGAGGAGACCCAGTACTTC.

This clonotype was seen at least ten times. The CDR3 coding sequence is TGTGCCAGCAGTTTGCCCCGTCAGCCCCAGCATTTT. Amino acids: CASSLPRQPQHF. The rearrangement links TRBV28 to TRBJ1-5; D gene uncertain. The CDR3 is 12 amino acids. The V end was cut by 3 bases, the J end by 6 bases, with 6 bases between. Germline CDR1 and CDR2: MDHEN and SYDVKM.

This clonotype was recorded at least ten times. The genes are TRBV28 and TRBJ1-1; D may be TRBD1 (6 bases). V shed 7 bases and J shed 5 bases, with 11 bases lying between them. Germline values: CDR1 MDHEN, CDR2 SYDVKM. CDR3 length: 12 amino acids. Here the CDR3 reads CASIGGGTEAFF. The CDR3, as DNA: TGTGCCAGCATTGGAGGGGGAACTGAAGCTTTCTTT.

About this clonotype itself: A far larger clone is off by one base, so a read error is likely. The chain links TRBV7-9 to TRBJ1-1; D gene ambiguous. There are 12 residues in the CDR3. Looked up from germline, CDR1 is SEHNR and CDR2 is FQNEAQ (reference sequence). The CDR3 is CTSSLVGTEAFF. The CDR3 nucleotides read TGTACCAGCAGCTTAGTCGGCACTGAAGCTTTCTTT.

In its sample, this clonotype was seen many times. This chain joins TRBV12-3 or TRBV12-4 and TRBJ2-3, with D unclear. CDR3 size: 11 residues. V was cut by 3 bases and J by 7 bases, with 5 bases left in between. The CDR3 DNA reads TGTGCCAGCAGTTTGGGGAATACGCAGTATTTT. This encodes CASSLGNTQYF.

Concerning this clonotype itself: A much larger clone is a single base away; this may be a read error. The V and J genes are TRBV5-1 and TRBJ1-4; a possible D gene is TRBD1 (6 bases). CDR1 SGHRS and CDR2 YFSETQ come from the germline V gene. This CDR3 region has 15 residues. The CDR3 bases are TGCGTCAGCAGCTTGGTAGGACAGATTAATGAAAAACTGTTTTTT. As protein: CVSSLVGQINEKLFF.

This clonotype was found many times. The genes are TRBV19 and TRBJ2-3; 13 nucleotides agree with TRBD2. The CDR3 totals 13 residues. Trimming cost V 6 bases and J 6 bases; bases outside gene matches: 0. In germline, CDR1 is LNHDA, CDR2 SQIVND (reference sequence). Here the CDR3 reads CASRGLAGDTQYF. CDR3 DNA: TGTGCCAGTAGGGGACTAGCGGGGGATACGCAGTATTTT.

On this clonotype: A clone one base away is much larger, so this may be a read error. The chain recombines TRBV3-2 with TRBJ2-1. TRBV3-2 counts as a pseudogene. CDR3 length equals 11 residues. The CDR3 spells CASSLADEQFF. The CDR3, as DNA: TGTGCCAGCAGCCTCGCTGATGAGCAGTTCTTC.

Many counts were recorded for this clonotype. This sequence joins TRBV7-6 and TRBJ2-7; 10 bases line up with TRBD1. The CDR3 covers 15 residues. Unmatched junction bases numbered 11, after V lost 5 bases and J lost 7 bases. Per the germline V gene, CDR1 is SGHVS and CDR2 is FNYEAQ. The CDR3 reads CASSKGQGQGGEQYF. For the CDR3, the DNA is TGTGCCAGCAGCAAGGGACAGGGGCAGGGAGGGGAGCAGTACTTC.

This rearrangement joins TRBV6-1 to TRBJ1-2; D is ambiguous. The CDR3 loop spans 17 amino acids. CDR1 is MNHNS and CDR2 is SASEGT in the germline V gene. Deletions cut 5 bases from V and 4 bases from J, with 23 bases between. The CDR3 DNA reads as TGTGCCAGCAGTAAAATAAACTCTATGCGAAAGACCTATGGCTACACCTTC. Its translation: CASSKINSMRKTYGYTF.

The chain employs TRBV7-2 and TRBJ2-2; D gene ambiguous. CDR3 length: 14 amino acids. The V and J ends lost 2 bases and 3 bases respectively, with 7 bases between them. The germline V gene encodes CDR1 SGHTA and CDR2 FQGNSA. The CDR3 spells CTSSLTPDTGELFF. In nucleotides, the CDR3 is TGTACCAGCAGCTTAACCCCCGACACCGGGGAGCTGTTTTTT.

This clonotype was recorded at least ten times. The rearrangement uses TRBV18 and TRBJ1-1; unclear D gene. From germline, CDR1 is KGHSH and CDR2 LQKENI. This CDR3 has 12 amino acids. V shed 3 bases and J shed 7 bases, with 9 bases lying between them. The CDR3 here is CASSPAENEAFF. Written as DNA, the CDR3 is TGTGCCAGCTCACCGGCAGAGAATGAAGCTTTCTTT.